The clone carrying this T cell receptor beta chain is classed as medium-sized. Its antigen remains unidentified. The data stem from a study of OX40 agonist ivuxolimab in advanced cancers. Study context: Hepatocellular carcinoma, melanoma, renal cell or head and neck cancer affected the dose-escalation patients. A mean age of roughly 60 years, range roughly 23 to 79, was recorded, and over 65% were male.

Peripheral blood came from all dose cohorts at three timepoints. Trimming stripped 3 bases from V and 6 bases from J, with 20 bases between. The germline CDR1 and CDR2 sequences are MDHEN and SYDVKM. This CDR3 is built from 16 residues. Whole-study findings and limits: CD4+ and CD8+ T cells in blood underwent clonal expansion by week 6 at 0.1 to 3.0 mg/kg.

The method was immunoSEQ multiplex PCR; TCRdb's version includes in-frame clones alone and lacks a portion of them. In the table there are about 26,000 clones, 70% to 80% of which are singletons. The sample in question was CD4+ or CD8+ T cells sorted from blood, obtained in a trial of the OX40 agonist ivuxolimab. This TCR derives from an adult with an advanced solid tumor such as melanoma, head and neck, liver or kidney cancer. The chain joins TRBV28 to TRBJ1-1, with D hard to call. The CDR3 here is CASSFLLGSVDAEAFF. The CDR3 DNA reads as TGTGCCAGCAGTTTCCTTTTAGGTAGTGTAGACGCTGAAGCTTTCTTT.